This T cell receptor beta chain was documented in a study of T cells in Graves' hyperthyroidism and ophthalmopathy. Exclusion criteria comprised uncontrolled infection, other autoimmune disease, pregnancy or lactation. RNA transcripts served as the template for amplifying TCR beta CDR3 regions. With the HTBI primer set, the TCR CDR3 went through a first round of RT-PCR. From the multiplex PCR reads, TCRdb called clonotypes with MiXCR, one entry per CDR3 protein. The table has approximately 330,000 distinct CDR3 sequences, roughly 21% seen once. Sequencing was carried out using blood. The sequence was collected from a woman between 50 and 59 years old with Graves' hyperthyroidism.

Written as DNA, the CDR3 is TGTGCCAGCAGCAGAGAGGGACAGGGAAGAACCGGGGAGCTGTTTTTT. Its translation: CASSREGQGRTGELFF. The chain combines TRBV6-1 with TRBJ2-2; 9 nucleotides align to TRBD1. V shed 6 bases, J shed 5 bases, and the junction held 10 bases outside the gene matches. The germline V gene encodes CDR1 MNHNS and CDR2 SASEGT. CDR3 size: 16 residues.